A single sample gave rise to the 25 T cell receptor beta chains below, sequenced in a study of technical replicates of blood from a handful of donors. Measured with immunoSEQ multiplex PCR; TCRdb has only the in-frame clones, and not every one. This table has about 79,000 clones, around 90% appearing once. The specimen sequenced was T cells isolated from PBMCs. These receptor sequences come from a human donor in good health. Some clones in this sample may be carry-over from other donors' samples.

The chain employs TRBV2 and TRBJ1-1; D remains ambiguous. This CDR3 is 13 amino acids long. Germline V gene sequence: CDR1 SNHLY, CDR2 FYNNEI. The V and J ends lost 2 bases and 1 base respectively, with 5 bases between them. CDR3 DNA: TGTGCCAGCAGTGAACAGTGGAACACTGAAGCTTTCTTT. Translation: CASSEQWNTEAFF. Based on the CDR3 plus reference TRBV2 and TRBJ1-1, the full variable domain is EPEVTQTPSHQVTQMGQEVILRCVPISNHLYFYWYRQILGQKVEFLVSFYNNEISEKSEIFDDQFSVERPDGSNFTLKIRSTKLEDSAMYFCASSEQWNTEAFFGQGTRLTVV.

This clone was seen a single time. J is TRBJ2-7 and V is TRBV6-5; maybe TRBD1 (5 bases). The CDR3 runs to 14 residues. V gave up 4 bases and J gave up 2 bases, with 12 bases separating them. The germline gives CDR1 MNHEY, CDR2 SVGAGI. In DNA form, the CDR3 reads TGTGCCAGCAGTTCTGAGACAGTGACCTACGAGCAGTACTTC. This gives the protein CASSSETVTYEQYF.

In DNA, the CDR3 is TGTGCCAGCAGCTACGGACAGGGCAGAGGGGTTAATGAAAAACTGTTTTTT. Encoded protein: CASSYGQGRGVNEKLFF. The V gene is TRBV9, the J gene TRBJ1-4; the match to TRBD1 covers 8 bases. The V gene's germline CDR1 is SGDLS and CDR2 YYNGEE. The V segment lost 4 bases and the J segment 4 bases; nucleotides outside the gene matches: 12. The CDR3 totals 17 residues. The whole variable domain, remainder taken from reference TRBV9 and TRBJ1-4, is DSGVTQTPKHLITATGQRVTLRCSPRSGDLSVYWYQQSLDQGLQFLIQYYNGEERAKGNILERFSAQQFPDLHSELNLSSLELGDSALYFCASSYGQGRGVNEKLFFGSGTQLSVL.

This rearrangement joins TRBV19 to TRBJ1-4; D is unclear. CDR3 length equals 14 residues. Germline CDR1 reads LNHDA; CDR2 reads SQIVND (reference sequence). V was cut by 3 bases and J by 4 bases, with 9 bases left in between. The CDR3 protein is CASSIRRDNEKLFF. In DNA form, the CDR3 reads TGTGCCAGTAGTATCCGACGGGATAATGAAAAACTGTTTTTT. The full variable domain, its missing parts supplied by reference TRBV19 and TRBJ1-4, is DGGITQSPKYLFRKEGQNVTLSCEQNLNHDAMYWYRQDPGQGLRLIYYSQIVNDFQKGDIAEGYSVSREKKESFPLTVTSAQKNPTAFYLCASSIRRDNEKLFFGSGTQLSVL.

The chain has TRBV4-1 and TRBJ2-1; tentative D call: TRBD2 (6 bases). The CDR3 contains 14 residues. Per the germline V gene, CDR1 is MGHRA and CDR2 is YSYEKL. The germline V and J ends were trimmed by 0 bases and 7 bases, with 10 bases remaining between them. The DNA for the CDR3 is TGCGCCAGCAGCCAAGATGAGGGAGGTAATGAGCAGTTCTTC. Its translation: CASSQDEGGNEQFF.

The V call is TRBV9, the J call TRBJ2-1; 8 bases agree with TRBD1. The CDR3 is made up of 13 amino acids. In germline, CDR1 is SGDLS, CDR2 YYNGEE. J was trimmed by 5 bases and V by 4 bases; bases with no gene match: 2. CDR3 sequence (DNA): TGTGCCAGCAGCCAGACAGGGGACAATGAGCAGTTCTTC. Amino acid sequence: CASSQTGDNEQFF.

J is TRBJ2-7 and V is TRBV9; TRBD2 matches 14 bases. Per the germline V gene, CDR1 is SGDLS and CDR2 is YYNGEE. V lost 2 bases, J lost 6 bases, and 4 bases stayed unmatched. This CDR3 has 15 residues. Here the CDR3 DNA reads TGTGCCAGCAGCGTGTCCGGGACTAGCGGGAGCGAGCAGTACTTC. The encoded protein is CASSVSGTSGSEQYF.

The chain has TRBV7-8 and TRBJ1-2; 10 nucleotides line up with TRBD1. Germline trimming cut 1 base from V and 4 bases from J; bases unmatched to any gene: 0. The germline CDR1 and CDR2 sequences are SGHVS and FQNEAQ. The CDR3 length is 14 residues. CDR3 DNA: TGTGCCAGCAGCTTAGGGACAGGGGGCTATGGCTACACCTTC. The encoded protein is CASSLGTGGYGYTF.

This chain uses TRBV7-8 with TRBJ2-2; 8 nucleotides agree with TRBD1. In germline, CDR1 is SGHVS, CDR2 FQNEAQ. The junction had 1 base not matched to a gene; V was cut back by 3 bases and J by 1 base. The CDR3 sequence is 15 residues long. In DNA, the CDR3 is TGTGCCAGCAGCTTCGACAGGGGGAACACCGGGGAGCTGTTTTTT. Translated, it gives CASSFDRGNTGELFF. The variable domain in full, completed from reference TRBV7-8 and TRBJ2-2, reads GAGVSQSPRYKVAKRGQDVALRCDPISGHVSLFWYQQALGQGPEFLTYFQNEAQLDKSGLPSDRFFAERPEGSVSTLKIQRTQQEDSAVYLCASSFDRGNTGELFFGEGSRLTVL.

The CDR3 region is CASSPTGSGNTIYF. Written as DNA, the CDR3 is TGTGCCAGCTCACCAACAGGATCTGGAAACACCATATATTTT. The rearrangement joins TRBV18 to TRBJ1-3; tentatively, D is TRBD1 (5 bases). The CDR3 loop spans 14 amino acids. Germline V gives CDR1 KGHSH, CDR2 LQKENI. V lost 2 bases and J lost 1, with 6 bases in between.

V usage is TRBV9 and J usage is TRBJ2-3, with 8 bases matching TRBD1. The CDR3 has 17 amino acids. CDR1 and CDR2 from the germline V gene are SGDLS and YYNGEE. J gave up 3 bases and V 4 bases, and 13 bases lay outside the gene matches. The CDR3, as DNA: TGTGCCAGCAGCACCCACATGACAGGGGCAAGGACAGATACGCAGTATTTT. Its translation: CASSTHMTGARTDTQYF.

The rearrangement joins TRBV27 to TRBJ2-5; 7 bases align to TRBD2. The ends lost 5 bases at V and 1 base at J; junction bases unmatched: 7. Germline CDR1 is MNHEY and CDR2 is SMNVEV (reference sequence). The CDR3 is 15 amino acids. The DNA for the CDR3 is TGTGCCAGCAGTCCCCATGGGGAGGGCCAAGAGACCCAGTACTTC. Amino acids: CASSPHGEGQETQYF.

J is TRBJ2-2 and V is TRBV6-5; tentatively, D is TRBD2 (5 bases). Germline-derived CDR1 and CDR2 are MNHEY and SVGAGI. The germline V and J ends were trimmed by 10 bases and 7 bases, with 13 bases remaining between them. CDR3 length: 12 residues. DNA of the CDR3: TGTGCCATCCGGCGGGTAAACGGGGAGCTGTTTTTT. Protein: CAIRRVNGELFF.

CDR3 loop: CASSLTIQGWGVDGYTF. The CDR3 DNA reads TGTGCCAGTAGTCTTACGATACAGGGCTGGGGAGTGGATGGCTACACCTTC. This chain joins TRBV19 and TRBJ1-2; D might be TRBD1 (6 bases). Germline assignment: CDR1 LNHDA and CDR2 SQIVND (reference sequence). This CDR3 comprises 17 residues. Trimming shortened V by 5 bases and J by 6 bases, and 25 bases separated the two germline ends.

The V and J genes are TRBV7-3 and TRBJ2-1, with 13 bases aligning to TRBD2. This CDR3 spans 13 amino acids. Germline lookup yields CDR1 SGHTA and CDR2 FQGTGA. The ends lost 5 bases at V and 9 bases at J; junction bases unmatched: 1. CDR3 sequence reads: CASSGLAGVEQFF. The CDR3, as DNA: TGTGCCAGCAGCGGACTAGCGGGAGTTGAGCAGTTCTTC.

The chain links TRBV7-6 to TRBJ1-1; D unresolved. CDR3 length equals 12 residues. Germline CDR1 SGHVS, CDR2 FNYEAQ. Trimming shortened V by 2 bases and J by 5 bases, and 6 bases separated the two germline ends. The CDR3: CASSLNPTEAFF. In DNA, the CDR3 is TGTGCCAGCAGCTTAAATCCTACTGAAGCTTTCTTT.

V gene TRBV10-3 combines with J gene TRBJ1-1, with TRBD1 matching over 7 bases. CDR1 ENHRY and CDR2 SYGVKD come from the germline V gene. With 2 bases clipped from V and 2 bases from J, the junction kept 8 bases outside the gene matches. This CDR3 region has 16 residues. The CDR3 bases are TGTGCCATCAGTGAGGATAACAGGGGCGGAAACACTGAAGCTTTCTTT. Protein sequence: CAISEDNRGGNTEAFF.

The J gene is TRBJ2-2, the V gene TRBV27; D may be TRBD2 (6 bases). Trimming cost V 2 bases and J 9 bases, with 16 bases left between them. There are 15 residues in the CDR3. Germline V lookup: CDR1 MNHEY, CDR2 SMNVEV (reference sequence). The chain's CDR3 is CASSLSGLVPWELFF. CDR3 nucleotide sequence: TGTGCCAGCAGTTTAAGCGGGCTTGTACCGTGGGAGCTGTTTTTT.

The gene calls are TRBV30 and TRBJ1-6; D is perhaps TRBD1 (6 bases). CDR3 size: 13 residues. The germline V gene encodes CDR1 GTSNPN and CDR2 SVGIG (reference sequence). The ends were cut back, 0 bases at V and 6 bases at J, with 6 bases in the middle. For the CDR3, the DNA is TGTGCCTGGAGTGTACAGGGTAATTCACCCCTCCACTTT. It codes for CAWSVQGNSPLHF. The full variable domain, its missing parts supplied by reference TRBV30 and TRBJ1-6, is SQTIHQWPATLVQPVGSPLSLECTVEGTSNPNLYWYRQAAGRGLQLLFYSVGIGQISSEVPQNLSASRPQDRQFILSSKKLLLSDSGFYLCAWSVQGNSPLHFGNGTRLTVT.

The rearrangement joins TRBV9 to TRBJ2-7, with TRBD2 identical over 8 bases. The CDR3 contains 15 residues. Germline CDR1 and CDR2: SGDLS and YYNGEE. V lost 1 base to trimming and J lost 1 base; unmatched junction nucleotides: 4. This CDR3 reads CASSVSASGSYEQYF. CDR3 DNA sequence: TGTGCCAGCAGCGTATCGGCTAGCGGGTCCTACGAGCAGTACTTC.

V gene TRBV18 combines with J gene TRBJ2-7, with 14 bases aligning to TRBD2. This CDR3 has 16 residues. Germline CDR1 and CDR2: KGHSH and LQKENI. With 3 bases clipped from V and 2 bases from J, the junction kept 3 bases outside the gene matches. The CDR3 region is CASSPGLAGATYEQYF. Written as DNA, the CDR3 is TGTGCCAGCTCACCGGGACTAGCGGGAGCGACCTACGAGCAGTACTTC.

The count of this clone is one. A junction end diverges from the germline sequence, so it may reflect a read error. CDR3 nucleotide sequence: TGTGCTAGCAGCATAGGGAGTAACACTGAAGCTTTCTTT. It specifies CASSIGSNTEAFF. The rearrangement links TRBV7-7 to TRBJ1-1, with D unclear. The length of the CDR3 is 13 residues. The germline gives CDR1 SSHAT, CDR2 FNYEAQ (reference sequence).

This clone appeared a single time. The chain is built from TRBV19 and TRBJ1-5, with D perhaps TRBD1 (5 bases). Germline CDR1 and CDR2: LNHDA and SQIVND (reference sequence). The CDR3 sequence is 14 residues long. The ends were cut back, 8 bases at V and 6 bases at J, with 17 bases in the middle. The CDR3 nucleotides are TGTGCCAGTGACCGAGGGGACGGGGGTCAGCCCCAGCATTTT. Translation gives CASDRGDGGQPQHF. Full variable domain (remainder filled in from reference TRBV19 and TRBJ1-5): DGGITQSPKYLFRKEGQNVTLSCEQNLNHDAMYWYRQDPGQGLRLIYYSQIVNDFQKGDIAEGYSVSREKKESFPLTVTSAQKNPTAFYLCASDRGDGGQPQHFGDGTRLSIL.

The V gene is TRBV6-6, the J gene TRBJ2-6; no clear D gene. CDR3 length: 14 residues. Trimming stripped 6 bases from V and 4 bases from J, with 10 bases between. Germline CDR1 reads MNHNY; CDR2 reads SVGAGI (reference sequence). The CDR3 coding sequence is TGTGCCAGCAGGGTAGCTGGCGGGGCCAACGTCCTGACTTTC. It encodes CASRVAGGANVLTF.

The genes are TRBV4-1 and TRBJ2-2; 9 bases agree with TRBD2. The V gene's germline CDR1 is MGHRA and CDR2 YSYEKL. The CDR3 contains 16 residues. The V gene end was trimmed by 6 bases and the J gene end by 5 bases; junction bases not matched to a gene: 10. The CDR3 region has the DNA TGCGCCAGCAGGGAAGTAGGGACTAGCTTTACCGGGGAGCTGTTTTTT. Translated: CASREVGTSFTGELFF.